The source of this T cell receptor beta chain is a study of blood T cell repertoires in COVID-19. The wider study: Donors in the United States, Italy and Spain gave samples during acute or convalescent COVID-19.

This table comes from immunoSEQ multiplex PCR, and its TCRdb copy is limited to in-frame clones, with some not included. The sample yields about 190,000 clones, around 85% seen once. Donors were grouped by their self-reported clinical history. Donors in Cohort 3 who had recovered were those with two negative PCRs, healthcare professional clearance, or resolution of their symptoms. The sample taken for sequencing was PBMCs or T cells enriched from blood (not recorded which). This sequence was found in a woman between 25 and 40 years old who had recovered from COVID-19.

The CDR3 DNA reads as TGTGCCAGCACGCAGACTATGCAAGAGACCCAGTACTTC. This encodes CASTQTMQETQYF. The chain links TRBV7-9 to TRBJ2-5; D might be TRBD2 (5 bases). CDR3 length: 13 amino acids. Germline V gives CDR1 SEHNR, CDR2 FQNEAQ (reference sequence). Trimming left V 7 bases short and J 2 bases short, with 11 bases between. The variable domain in full, completed from reference TRBV7-9 and TRBJ2-5, reads DTGVSQNPRHKITKRGQNVTFRCDPISEHNRLYWYRQTLGQGPEFLTYFQNEAQLEKSRLLSDRFSAERPKGSFSTLEIQRTEQGDSAMYLCASTQTMQETQYFGPGTRLLVL.